The clone carrying this T cell receptor beta chain came up many times. The germline V gene encodes CDR1 SEHNR and CDR2 FQNEAQ (reference sequence). Trimming pared 6 bases from V and 0 bases from J, leaving 15 bases between. The CDR3 sequence is 16 residues long. The data derive from a study of regulatory T cells in long-lasting Graves disease. Time point of the sample: newly diagnosed GD, antithyroid drugs for less than 3 months. From PBMCs, RNA was extracted and then used to make the TCR library. CDR3 regions were amplified by Arm-PCR using iRepertoire HTBI primers to build TCR beta libraries. TCRdb reanalysed the multiplex PCR reads using MiXCR and keeps one entry per CDR3 protein. This sample has roughly 520,000 distinct CDR3 sequences, with about 11% found just once. The sample also formed part of further work on T cells in Graves' hyperthyroidism and ophthalmopathy. That work contributes: Graves' hyperthyroidism was deemed stable given no ophthalmopathy progression within 18 months. Uncontrolled infection, other autoimmune disease, pregnancy or lactation barred patients from enrollment. Carried out on the TCR CDR3, a first-round RT-PCR used the HTBI primer set.

This rearrangement joins TRBV7-9 to TRBJ2-1; D is uncertain. This receptor was obtained from a woman aged 30 to 39 with Graves disease. Specimen: peripheral blood mononuclear cells (PBMCs), collected at new diagnosis, from a patient treated with antithyroid drugs. Here the CDR3 reads CASRLAAESSYNEQFF. CDR3 nucleotides: TGTGCCAGCAGATTGGCGGCGGAGAGCTCCTACAATGAGCAGTTCTTC.